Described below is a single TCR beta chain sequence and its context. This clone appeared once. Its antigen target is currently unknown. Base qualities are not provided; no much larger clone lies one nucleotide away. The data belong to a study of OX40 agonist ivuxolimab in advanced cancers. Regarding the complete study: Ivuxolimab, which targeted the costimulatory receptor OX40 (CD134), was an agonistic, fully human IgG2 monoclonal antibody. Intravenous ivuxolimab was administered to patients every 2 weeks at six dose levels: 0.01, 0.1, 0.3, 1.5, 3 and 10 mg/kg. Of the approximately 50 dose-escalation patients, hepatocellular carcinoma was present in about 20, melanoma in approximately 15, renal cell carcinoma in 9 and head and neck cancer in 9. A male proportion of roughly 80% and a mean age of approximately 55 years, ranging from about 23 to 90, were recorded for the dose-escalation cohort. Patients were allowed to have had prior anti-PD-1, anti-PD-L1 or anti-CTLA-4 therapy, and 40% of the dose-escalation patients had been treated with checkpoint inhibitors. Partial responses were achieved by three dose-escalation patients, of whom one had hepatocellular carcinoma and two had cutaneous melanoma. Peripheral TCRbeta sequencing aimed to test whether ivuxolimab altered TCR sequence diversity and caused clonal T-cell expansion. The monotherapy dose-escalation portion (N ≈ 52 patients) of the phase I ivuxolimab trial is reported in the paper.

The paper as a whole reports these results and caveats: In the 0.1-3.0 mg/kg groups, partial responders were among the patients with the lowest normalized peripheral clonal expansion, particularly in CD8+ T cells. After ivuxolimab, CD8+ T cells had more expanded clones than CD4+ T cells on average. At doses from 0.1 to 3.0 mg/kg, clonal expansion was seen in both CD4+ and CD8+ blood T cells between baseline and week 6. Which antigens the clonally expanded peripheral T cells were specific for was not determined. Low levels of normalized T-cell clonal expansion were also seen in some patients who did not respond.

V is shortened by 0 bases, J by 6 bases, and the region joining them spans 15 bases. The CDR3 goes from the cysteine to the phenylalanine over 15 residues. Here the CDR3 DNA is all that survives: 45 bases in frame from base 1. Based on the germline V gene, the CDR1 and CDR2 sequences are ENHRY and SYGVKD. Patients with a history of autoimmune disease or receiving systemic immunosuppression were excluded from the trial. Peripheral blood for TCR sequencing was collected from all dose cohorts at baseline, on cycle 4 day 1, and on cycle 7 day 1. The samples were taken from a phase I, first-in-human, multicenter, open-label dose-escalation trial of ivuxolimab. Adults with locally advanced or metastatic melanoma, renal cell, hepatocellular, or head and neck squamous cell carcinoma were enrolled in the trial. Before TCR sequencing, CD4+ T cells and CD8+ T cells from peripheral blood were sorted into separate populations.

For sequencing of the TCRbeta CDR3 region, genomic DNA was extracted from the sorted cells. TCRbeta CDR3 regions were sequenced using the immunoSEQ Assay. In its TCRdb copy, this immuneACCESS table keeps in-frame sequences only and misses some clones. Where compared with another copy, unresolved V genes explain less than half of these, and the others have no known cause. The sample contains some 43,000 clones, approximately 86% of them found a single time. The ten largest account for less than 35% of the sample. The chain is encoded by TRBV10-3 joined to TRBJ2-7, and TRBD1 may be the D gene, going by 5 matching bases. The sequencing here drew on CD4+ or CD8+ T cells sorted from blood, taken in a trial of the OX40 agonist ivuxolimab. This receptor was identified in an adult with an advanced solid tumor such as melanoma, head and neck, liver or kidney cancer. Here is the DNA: TGTGCCATCAGTGAGTCGACTGTGCTAGACAGCGAGCAGTACTTC. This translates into CAISESTVLDSEQYF.